The 22 T cell receptor beta chains below come from one sample, sequenced in a study of blood T cell repertoires in COVID-19. TCRdb keeps only in-frame clones here, not all; method: immunoSEQ multiplex PCR. The table has under 200,000 clones, about 87% seen once. Material: peripheral blood. The receptor source for this set is a middle-aged man with active or convalescent COVID-19.

The J gene is TRBJ1-2, the V gene TRBV9; D may be TRBD1 (5 bases). The CDR3 extends over 17 amino acids. With 0 bases removed from V and 1 base from J, the gap between germline ends came to 16 bases. Germline loops: CDR1 SGDLS, CDR2 YYNGEE. The CDR3 DNA reads TGTGCCAGCAGCGTAGGGAGGGGTCACCCGAGTAACTATGGCTACACCTTC. It translates to CASSVGRGHPSNYGYTF.

A few counts support this clone. The chain joins TRBV19 to TRBJ1-4, with TRBD1 matching 7 bases. V lost 4 bases and J lost 4; bases outside the gene matches: 9. The CDR3 runs to 16 residues. Germline V gene lookup returns CDR1 LNHDA and CDR2 SQIVND (reference sequence). The CDR3 here is CASSTSRDSFNEKLFF. CDR3 DNA: TGTGCCAGTAGTACCTCTCGGGACAGTTTTAATGAAAAACTGTTTTTT.

V gene TRBV7-2 combines with J gene TRBJ1-2, with D hard to call. V was clipped by 5 bases and J by 0 bases, with 10 bases between them. From germline, CDR1 is SGHTA and CDR2 FQGNSA. The CDR3 has 14 amino acids. CDR3 coding DNA: TGTGCCAGCAGCCCGTCCACTGCTAACTATGGCTACACCTTC. Amino acids: CASSPSTANYGYTF.

Many counts were recorded for this clone. The chain uses TRBV14 and TRBJ2-5, with a weak D call TRBD2 (7 bases). Trimming left V 3 bases short and J 5 bases short, with 16 bases between. CDR3 length: 15 amino acids. Germline assignment: CDR1 SGHDN and CDR2 FVKESK. DNA for the CDR3: TGTGCCAGCAGCCAGTCGGGGGGCTCCCATGAGACCCAGTACTTC. Its protein is CASSQSGGSHETQYF.

The V call is TRBV5-1, the J call TRBJ1-4; 8 bases are shared with TRBD1. Germline V gives CDR1 SGHRS, CDR2 YFSETQ. V lost 4 bases, J lost 1 base, and 3 bases stayed unmatched. The CDR3 length is 15 residues. CDR3 protein: CASSETGVTNEKLFF. CDR3 sequence (DNA): TGCGCCAGCAGCGAGACAGGGGTAACTAATGAAAAACTGTTTTTT.

As DNA, the CDR3 is TGCGCCAGCAGCCAAGTCGAAAGACTCTATGGCTACACCTTC. Its protein product is CASSQVERLYGYTF. The genes are TRBV4-1 and TRBJ1-2; no clear D. Germline V gene data show CDR1 as MGHRA and CDR2 as YSYEKL. The CDR3 totals 14 residues. V lost 1 base, J lost 4 bases, and 10 bases lay in between.

CDR3 loop: CASSISLSAYNEQFF. Here the CDR3 DNA reads TGTGCCAGTAGTATCTCATTGAGCGCATACAATGAGCAGTTCTTC. The rearrangement joins TRBV19 to TRBJ2-1; no firm D call. The CDR3 sequence is 15 residues long. Germline V gives CDR1 LNHDA, CDR2 SQIVND (reference sequence). Trimming removed 3 bases from V and 4 bases from J, with 13 bases in between.

J is TRBJ2-3 and V is TRBV4-2; 8 bases fit TRBD2. CDR3 length equals 16 residues. The trim removed 0 bases at V and 1 base at J, leaving 3 bases unmatched. In germline, CDR1 is LGHNA, CDR2 YNFKEQ. CDR3 loop: CASSQDLTSGTDTQYF. The CDR3 nucleotides read TGTGCCAGCAGCCAAGATCTGACTAGCGGCACAGATACGCAGTATTTT.

J is TRBJ2-3 and V is TRBV6-1; 7 bases are shared with TRBD2. The germline V gene has CDR1 MNHNS and CDR2 SASEGT. This CDR3 has 15 residues. J gave up 4 bases and V 2 bases, and 6 bases lay outside the gene matches. The CDR3 DNA reads as TGTGCCAGCAGTGAACTAGAAGGGAGGGCAGATACGCAGTATTTT. Translated, it gives CASSELEGRADTQYF.

CDR3 in amino acids: CASSAPKTGTFSGANVLTF. In nucleotides, the CDR3 is TGTGCCAGCAGCGCCCCAAAGACAGGTACCTTCTCTGGGGCCAACGTCCTGACTTTC. The V call is TRBV9, the J call TRBJ2-6, with D possibly matching TRBD1 (6 bases). Trimming took 3 bases from V and 0 from J, leaving 19 bases between them. Germline values: CDR1 SGDLS, CDR2 YYNGEE. This CDR3 contains 19 residues.

The rearrangement joins TRBV5-8 to TRBJ1-6, with unresolved D. V was trimmed by 4 bases and J by 1 base, leaving 6 bases between them. In germline, CDR1 is SGHTS, CDR2 YDEGEE. This CDR3 region has 14 residues. CDR3 DNA: TGTGCCAGCAGCGGCTGGTCCTATAATTCACCCCTCCACTTT. It specifies CASSGWSYNSPLHF.

V and J are TRBV4-3 and TRBJ2-4; 8 bases align to TRBD2. Germline lookup yields CDR1 LGHNA and CDR2 YSLEER. V was pared by 3 bases and J by 7 bases, with 2 bases of the junction left unmatched. There are 13 residues in the CDR3. The CDR3 DNA follows: TGCGCCAGCAGCCAGGGACTAGTCAACATTCAGTACTTC. This gives the protein CASSQGLVNIQYF.

This rearrangement joins TRBV3-1 (or the pseudogene TRBV3-2) to TRBJ1-2; 9 positions match TRBD1. Germline CDR1 LGHDT, CDR2 YNNKEL (reference sequence). The CDR3 loop spans 15 amino acids. The trim removed 4 bases at V and 5 bases at J, leaving 8 bases unmatched. The CDR3 region is CASSPGQGSGYGYTF. The CDR3 nucleotides read TGTGCCAGCAGCCCCGGACAGGGGTCAGGGTATGGCTACACCTTC.

The V and J genes are TRBV6-5 and TRBJ1-6, with D possibly TRBD1 on 5 matching bases. Germline assignment: CDR1 MNHEY and CDR2 SVGAGI. Between the trimmed V and J ends, which lost 2 bases and 0 bases, there was a span of 8 bases. The CDR3 has 16 amino acids. CDR3 protein: CASSYGGSSYNSPLHF. CDR3 nucleotide sequence: TGTGCCAGCAGTTACGGGGGGAGCTCCTATAATTCACCCCTCCACTTT.

This clone was seen a few times. J is TRBJ1-2 and V is TRBV28; possibly TRBD1 for D (6 bases). V was trimmed by 7 bases and J by 2 bases, leaving 17 bases between them. The CDR3 is 15 amino acids. Germline CDR1 reads MDHEN; CDR2 reads SYDVKM. The CDR3 DNA reads TGTGCCAGCATACCGTCAGGCAGGGGAAACTATGGCTACACCTTC. Protein product: CASIPSGRGNYGYTF.

This clone was detected a few times. This chain uses TRBV2 with TRBJ2-6; tentatively, D is TRBD2 (7 bases). Per the germline V gene, CDR1 is SNHLY and CDR2 is FYNNEI. V was trimmed by 8 bases and J by 13 bases, leaving 21 bases between them. The CDR3 is made up of 14 amino acids. The CDR3 protein is CASYTGGGGQVLTF. The CDR3 DNA is TGTGCCAGCTACACCGGAGGGGGGGGCCAAGTCCTGACTTTC.

This clone was detected only once. V usage is TRBV2 and J usage is TRBJ1-1; no firm D call. CDR3 length: 13 amino acids. Germline V gives CDR1 SNHLY, CDR2 FYNNEI. V was clipped by 7 bases and J by 0 bases, with 9 bases between them. The CDR3 region has the DNA TGTGCCAGCACCGGGGTTTTGAACACTGAAGCTTTCTTT. Its translation: CASTGVLNTEAFF.

This clone is a singleton in its sample. The chain combines TRBV29-1 with TRBJ2-1; 15 bases line up with TRBD2. Germline V gene sequence: CDR1 SQVTM, CDR2 ANQGSEA. With V trimmed by 6 bases and J by 3 bases, 6 bases remained unmatched. The CDR3 runs 16 residues. The CDR3 loop is CSVRTSGGAGYNEQFF. DNA of the CDR3: TGCAGCGTGAGGACTAGCGGGGGGGCCGGCTACAATGAGCAGTTCTTC.

The CDR3 nucleotides are TGCAGTGCTAGTTTCGAGGGACAAGGGGGGGCCTATGGCTACACCTTC. This translates into CSASFEGQGGAYGYTF. The rearrangement links TRBV20-1 to TRBJ1-2; D is perhaps TRBD1 (6 bases). Germline V lookup: CDR1 DFQATT, CDR2 SNEGSKA (reference sequence). V was shortened by 3 bases and J by 4 bases, with 21 bases between the two germline ends. This CDR3 contains 16 residues.

The gene calls are TRBV27 and TRBJ2-3, with 9 bases lining up with TRBD2. Looked up from germline, CDR1 is MNHEY and CDR2 is SMNVEV (reference sequence). The length of the CDR3 is 17 residues. V dropped 3 bases and J dropped 1; count of bases not matched to a gene: 8. CDR3 protein: CASSLLLAGKGTDTQYF. The CDR3 region has the DNA TGTGCCAGCAGTTTGTTGCTAGCGGGGAAGGGCACAGATACGCAGTATTTT.

This chain links TRBV28 with TRBJ1-1; TRBD1 agrees at 10 bases. V was pared by 6 bases and J by 4 bases, with 8 bases of the junction left unmatched. The CDR3 has 15 amino acids. Germline V gives CDR1 MDHEN, CDR2 SYDVKM. The CDR3 reads CASSPGDRGSTEAFF. In nucleotides, the CDR3 is TGTGCCAGCAGCCCCGGGGACAGGGGAAGCACTGAAGCTTTCTTT.

The chain carries TRBV30 and TRBJ1-6; D not resolved. The CDR3 is made up of 14 amino acids. V dropped 0 bases and J dropped 7 bases, with 10 bases sitting between them. The germline V gene encodes CDR1 GTSNPN and CDR2 SVGIG (reference sequence). This CDR3 reads CAWSVEARNSPLHF. CDR3 nucleotides: TGTGCCTGGAGTGTGGAGGCCCGAAATTCACCCCTCCACTTT.